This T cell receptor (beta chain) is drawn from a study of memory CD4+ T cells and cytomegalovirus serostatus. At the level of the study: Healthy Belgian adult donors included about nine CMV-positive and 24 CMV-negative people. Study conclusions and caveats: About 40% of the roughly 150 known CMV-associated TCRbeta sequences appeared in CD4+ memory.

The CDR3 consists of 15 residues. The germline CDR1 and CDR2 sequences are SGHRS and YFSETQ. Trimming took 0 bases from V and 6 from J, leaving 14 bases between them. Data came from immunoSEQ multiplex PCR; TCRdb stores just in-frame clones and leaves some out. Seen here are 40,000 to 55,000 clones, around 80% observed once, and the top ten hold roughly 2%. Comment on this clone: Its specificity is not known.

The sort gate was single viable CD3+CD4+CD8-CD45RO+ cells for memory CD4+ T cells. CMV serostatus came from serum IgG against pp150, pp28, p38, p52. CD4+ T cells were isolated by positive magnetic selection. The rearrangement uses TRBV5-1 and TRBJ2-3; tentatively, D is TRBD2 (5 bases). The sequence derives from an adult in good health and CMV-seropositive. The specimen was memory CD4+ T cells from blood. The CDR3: CASSLAAGLGDTQYF. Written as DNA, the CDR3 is TGCGCCAGCAGCTTGGCCGCGGGTCTGGGGGATACGCAGTATTTT.